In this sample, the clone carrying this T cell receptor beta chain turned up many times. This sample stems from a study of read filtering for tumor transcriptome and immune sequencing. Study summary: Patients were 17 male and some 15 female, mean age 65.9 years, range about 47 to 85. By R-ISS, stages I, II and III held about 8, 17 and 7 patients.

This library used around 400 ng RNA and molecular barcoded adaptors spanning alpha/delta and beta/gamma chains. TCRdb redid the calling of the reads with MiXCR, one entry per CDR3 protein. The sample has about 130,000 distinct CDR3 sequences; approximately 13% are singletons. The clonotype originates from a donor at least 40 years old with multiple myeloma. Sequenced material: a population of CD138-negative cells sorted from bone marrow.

CDR3 in amino acids: CSARVGRGRGTYNEQFF. CDR3 DNA: TGCAGTGCTAGAGTCGGTCGCGGGCGGGGTACCTACAATGAGCAGTTCTTC. This rearrangement joins TRBV20-1 to TRBJ2-1, with a tentative D call TRBD2 (6 bases). This CDR3 comprises 17 residues. Trimming cost V 1 base and J 2 bases, with 18 bases left between them. Germline CDR1 reads DFQATT; CDR2 reads SNEGSKA (reference sequence).